This TCR beta chain was recovered during a study of T-cell reconstitution after alpha-beta-depleted transplantation in children. Unique molecular identifiers were built into the TCRbeta library. TCRdb called the PCR reads again in MiXCR, with one record for every CDR3 protein. The table includes fewer than 400,000 distinct CDR3 sequences, over 20% detected once. The CDR3 has 17 amino acids. Trimming took off 0 bases at V and 0 bases at J, with 10 bases between the two ends. The germline CDR1 and CDR2 sequences are SGDLS and YYNGEE. The TCR originated in a human donor who donated a stem cell graft to a child with acute myeloid leukemia. This chain links TRBV9 with TRBJ1-6; unclear D gene. The source material was PBMCs from the stem cell graft donor, sampled from the stem cell graft. CDR3 protein: CASSVGRRSSYNSPLHF. The DNA of the CDR3 is TGTGCCAGCAGCGTAGGGCGTCGAAGCTCCTATAATTCACCCCTCCACTTT.